This paragraph reports one T cell receptor (beta chain). Which antigen it targets is not known. No per-base quality is available; no much larger clone lies one base away. Library creation used the immunoSEQ multiplex PCR assay. The table comes from immuneACCESS by way of TCRdb, which keeps in-frame sequences with V and J called. Part of the clones is missing from these tables; in studies checked, under half for an unresolved V gene and the rest for unknown reasons. The sample table holds 70,000 to 90,000 clones, of which roughly 93% were seen once. 4.8% of the sample is taken by the ten largest. This sample was included in a study of control samples from healthy donors and cancer patients (TCRdb year 2020). From the cysteine up to the phenylalanine, the CDR3 has a length of 15 residues. Only CDR3 DNA is held: 45 bases, read in frame from base 1. The germline V gene gives CDR1 as SNHLY and CDR2 as FYNNEI. V is pared back by 4 bases and J by 8 bases, with 18 bases lying between the germline termini.

The sequencing sample was made of blood. The V and J genes are TRBV2 and TRBJ1-5; a weak D assignment points to TRBD1 (5 bases agree). This TCR was sampled from a woman younger than 30 in good health. The nucleotide sequence reads as follows: TGTGCCAGCAGTGGGGTCCGGGGACCCAGGGAGCCCCAGCATTTT. Its product reads: CASSGVRGPREPQHF.